The rows below give T cell receptor beta chains drawn from one sample of a study of shared clonotypes between healthy human individuals. Produced via immunoSEQ multiplex PCR; TCRdb's table is partial and in-frame only. The data contain 2.5 million or so clones, roughly 92% of them singletons. Sequenced input: naive CD4+ T cells sorted from blood. The receptors derive from a man younger than 35 in good health. Each CDR3 is given with its conserved first and last residue. The D gene is left open where the match is weak. Some rows mark clone size as missing; the rest say once, few, many or name a class of expanded clone.

size: .; V: TRBV7-6; J: TRBJ2-2; D: .; DNA: TGTGCCAGCAGCTTGGGGATAAACACCGGGGAGCTGTTTTTT; CDR3: CASSLGINTGELFF
size: .; V: TRBV1; J: TRBJ2-1; D: .; DNA: TGCACCAGCAGCCACCTTCCCCGGGAGTGGTCCTACAATGAGCAGTTCTTC; CDR3: CTSSHLPREWSYNEQFF
size: .; V: TRBV5-4; J: TRBJ2-5; D: .; DNA: TGTGCCAGCAGCTTGGGGATAACTTTGCAAGAGACCCAGTACTTC; CDR3: CASSLGITLQETQYF
size: once; V: TRBV28; J: TRBJ1-1; D: .; DNA: TGTGCCAGCAGCTCGCCGGACCTTAATGAAGCTTTCTTT; CDR3: CASSSPDLNEAFF
size: .; V: TRBV5-1; J: TRBJ2-7; D: TRBD1; DNA: TGCGCCAGCAGCCAACAGGGGGACTACGAGCAGTACTTC; CDR3: CASSQQGDYEQYF
size: .; V: TRBV18; J: TRBJ1-3; D: .; DNA: TGTGCCAGCTCAACCGACGGGGGCAGATTCACTGGAAACACCATATATTTT; CDR3: CASSTDGGRFTGNTIYF
size: .; V: TRBV4-1; J: TRBJ2-7; D: .; DNA: TGCGCCAGCAGCCAACGGCCTTTGGAGACGGGGGCCTACGAGCAGTACTTC; CDR3: CASSQRPLETGAYEQYF
size: .; V: TRBV23-1; J: TRBJ2-2; D: TRBD1; DNA: TGCGCCAGCAGACACCCACAGGGGCCCTACACCGGGGAGCTGTTTTTT; CDR3: CASRHPQGPYTGELFF
size: .; V: TRBV18; J: TRBJ1-4; D: .; DNA: TGTGCCAGCTCACCGTTGGTCGCAGAAAAACTGTTTTTT; CDR3: CASSPLVAEKLFF
size: .; V: TRBV5-4; J: TRBJ2-7; D: TRBD2; DNA: TGTGCCAGCAGCTTGGAAGGTAGCGGGGGCTCCTACGAGCAGTACTTC; CDR3: CASSLEGSGGSYEQYF
size: .; V: TRBV5-1; J: TRBJ1-6; D: .; DNA: TGCGCCAGCAGCTTGGAAGGGGGGCATAATTCACCCCTCCACTTT; CDR3: CASSLEGGHNSPLHF
size: .; V: TRBV4-1; J: TRBJ2-7; D: .; DNA: TGCGCCAGCAGCCAACTGGGACTTGCCTTCTACGAGCAGTACTTC; CDR3: CASSQLGLAFYEQYF
size: .; V: TRBV7-9; J: TRBJ2-7; D: .; DNA: TGTGCCATCTACTCTAGGTTCTCGGCCTACGAGCAGTACTTC; CDR3: CAIYSRFSAYEQYF
size: .; V: TRBV6-5; J: TRBJ2-7; D: .; DNA: TGTGCCAGCAGTTACAGGCCCCACATCTACGAGCAGTACTTC; CDR3: CASSYRPHIYEQYF